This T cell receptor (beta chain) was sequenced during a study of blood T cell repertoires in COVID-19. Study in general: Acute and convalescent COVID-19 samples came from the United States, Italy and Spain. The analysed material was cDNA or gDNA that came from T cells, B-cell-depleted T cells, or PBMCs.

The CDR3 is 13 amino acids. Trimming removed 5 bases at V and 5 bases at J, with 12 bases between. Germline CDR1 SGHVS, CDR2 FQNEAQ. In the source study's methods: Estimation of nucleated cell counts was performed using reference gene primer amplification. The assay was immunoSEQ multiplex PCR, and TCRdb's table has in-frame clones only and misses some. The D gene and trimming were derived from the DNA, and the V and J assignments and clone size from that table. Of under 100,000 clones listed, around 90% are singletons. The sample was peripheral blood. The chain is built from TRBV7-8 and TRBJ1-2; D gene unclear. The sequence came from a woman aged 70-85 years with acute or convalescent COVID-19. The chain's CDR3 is CASSRTESYGYTF. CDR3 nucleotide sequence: TGTGCCAGCAGCCGAACCGAGAGTTATGGCTACACCTTC.